The 8 T cell receptor beta chains reported below all come from one sample, sequenced in a study of cytomegalovirus exposure and HLA in healthy donors. PCR was performed using 60 Vbeta and 13 Jbeta primers. Assay: immunoSEQ multiplex PCR; the TCRdb copy retains only in-frame clones and omits some. Of over 200,000 clones listed, 85% are singletons. What was sequenced was PBMCs. The receptors derive from a human donor in good health.

This sequence joins TRBV2 and TRBJ2-7, with D possibly matching TRBD1 (5 bases). Germline V gives CDR1 SNHLY, CDR2 FYNNEI. The CDR3 covers 13 residues. V dropped 8 bases and J dropped 0 bases, with 11 bases sitting between them. CDR3 protein: CASVGQASYEQYF. DNA for the CDR3: TGTGCCAGCGTAGGACAAGCCTCCTACGAGCAGTACTTC.

J is TRBJ2-5 and V is TRBV5-8; TRBD2 agrees at 12 bases. This CDR3 has 15 amino acids. V shed 2 bases, J shed 7 bases, and the junction held 6 bases outside the gene matches. Germline CDR1 and CDR2: SGHTS and YDEGEE. In DNA, the CDR3 is TGTGCCAGCAGCTTCGTTCTAGCGGGAGGGCCGACCCAGTACTTC. Protein: CASSFVLAGGPTQYF.

This clone was seen only a few times. This chain uses TRBV25-1 with TRBJ2-7; D may be TRBD1 (6 bases). The CDR3 runs to 15 residues. CDR1 is MGHDK, CDR2 SYGVNS, per germline. The ends were cut back, 1 base at V and 3 bases at J, with 13 bases in the middle. The CDR3 loop is CASSELGRGHYEQYF. The CDR3 DNA sequence: TGTGCCAGCAGTGAATTGGGCAGGGGCCACTACGAGCAGTACTTC.

The chain combines TRBV9 with TRBJ2-7; 7 positions match TRBD1. Germline loops: CDR1 SGDLS, CDR2 YYNGEE. V lost 7 bases and J lost 5; bases outside the gene matches: 6. The CDR3 is made up of 12 amino acids. The CDR3 nucleotides read TGTGCCAGCGGAGAGGGGGCCCACGAGCAGTACTTC. This sequence encodes CASGEGAHEQYF.

The V call is TRBV28, the J call TRBJ1-1; possibly TRBD1 for D (5 bases). V was cut by 6 bases and J by 8 bases, with 10 bases left in between. Germline CDR1 and CDR2: MDHEN and SYDVKM. CDR3 length: 11 residues. In DNA, the CDR3 is TGTGCCAGCAGCCGGACATCGGAAGCTTTCTTT. Protein sequence: CASSRTSEAFF.

The chain recombines TRBV7-9 with TRBJ2-2; 9 bases match TRBD1. The CDR3 is 14 amino acids. Unmatched junction bases numbered 2, after V lost 2 bases and J lost 7 bases. CDR1 is SEHNR, CDR2 FQNEAQ, per germline (reference sequence). For the CDR3, the DNA is TGTGCCAGCAGCTTAACAGGGGGCGGCGGGGAGCTGTTTTTT. Protein sequence: CASSLTGGGGELFF.

The V and J genes are TRBV7-3 and TRBJ2-2, with TRBD2 matching 13 bases. CDR1 and CDR2 from the germline V gene are SGHTA and FQGTGA. Trimming at V came to 2 bases and at J to 0 bases, leaving 0 bases not matched to a gene. This CDR3 is built from 17 residues. The DNA of the CDR3 is TGTGCCAGCAGCTTAGGGACTAGCGGGACGAACACCGGGGAGCTGTTTTTT. This codes for CASSLGTSGTNTGELFF.

The chain is built from TRBV10-3 and TRBJ2-1; 10 bases fit TRBD2. The CDR3 sequence is 14 residues long. Germline-derived CDR1 and CDR2 are ENHRY and SYGVKD. V shed 8 bases, J shed 3 bases, and the junction held 4 bases outside the gene matches. The CDR3 DNA follows: TGTGCCATCGCCGGGACTAGCGACTACAATGAGCAGTTCTTC. It yields the protein CAIAGTSDYNEQFF.